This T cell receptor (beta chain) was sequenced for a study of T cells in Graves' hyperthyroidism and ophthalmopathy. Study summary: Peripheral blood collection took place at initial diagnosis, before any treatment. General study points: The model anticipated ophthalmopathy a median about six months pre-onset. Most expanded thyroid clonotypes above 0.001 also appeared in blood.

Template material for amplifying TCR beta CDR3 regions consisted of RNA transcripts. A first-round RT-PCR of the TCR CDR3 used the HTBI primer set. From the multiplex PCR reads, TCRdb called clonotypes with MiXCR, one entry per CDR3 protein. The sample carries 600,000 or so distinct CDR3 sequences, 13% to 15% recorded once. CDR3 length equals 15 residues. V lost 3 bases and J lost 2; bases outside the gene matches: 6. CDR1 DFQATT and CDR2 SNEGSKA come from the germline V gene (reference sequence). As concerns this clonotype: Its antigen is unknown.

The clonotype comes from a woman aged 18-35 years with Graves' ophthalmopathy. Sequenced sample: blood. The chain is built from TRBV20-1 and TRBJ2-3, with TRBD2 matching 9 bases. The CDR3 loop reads CSASIRGRVTDTQYF. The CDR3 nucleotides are TGCAGTGCTAGTATCCGCGGGAGGGTCACAGATACGCAGTATTTT.